These 8 T cell receptor beta chains originate from one sample sequenced in a study of post-analysis software for immune sequencing data. Study-level findings and limits: In patients, about 5 TRBV segments were more frequent than in controls, with TRBV5-6, TRBV5-1 and TRBV20-1 among them.

The library was made from cDNA and included unique molecular identifiers. Using its own MiXCR run on the PCR reads, TCRdb lists one record per CDR3 protein. The table lists about 430,000 distinct CDR3 sequences, 35% to 45% of them singletons. Their recognized antigens are unknown. Sequenced material: blood. The source is a girl aged 2 to 9 with multiple sclerosis.

This clonotype has a handful of counts. This may be a read error: a much more frequent sequence differs by one nucleotide. V usage is TRBV20-1 and J usage is TRBJ2-3, with 9 bases aligning to TRBD2. The CDR3 consists of 14 residues. Germline loops: CDR1 DFQATT, CDR2 SNEGSKA (reference sequence). The CDR3 region is CSGNSGGSTDTRYF. CDR3 nucleotide sequence: TGCAGTGGAAATAGCGGGGGCAGCACAGATACGCGGTATTTT.

J is TRBJ2-1 and V is TRBV4-1; a possible D gene is TRBD2 (5 bases). Trimming cost V 2 bases and J 9 bases, with 11 bases left between them. Germline lookup yields CDR1 MGHRA and CDR2 YSYEKL. The CDR3 is 13 amino acids. The CDR3 nucleotides read TGCGCCAGCAGCCAAAGGGAGTGGAGTGAGCAGTTCTTC. Encoded protein: CASSQREWSEQFF.

The chain has TRBV6-5 and TRBJ2-5; TRBD1 matches at 8 bases. Looked up from germline, CDR1 is MNHEY and CDR2 is SVGAGI. V lost 2 bases, J lost 3 bases, and 5 bases stayed unmatched. This CDR3 contains 15 residues. CDR3 DNA sequence: TGTGCCAGCAGTTACGCCAGGGGGCGCAAAGAGACCCAGTACTTC. It specifies CASSYARGRKETQYF.

This clonotype was observed a handful of times. The rearrangement joins TRBV3-1 to TRBJ2-7; D assignment may be TRBD1 or TRBD2 (5 bases each). Trimming took 0 bases from V and 6 from J, leaving 15 bases between them. The CDR3 sequence is 15 residues long. Germline CDR1 and CDR2: LGHDT and YNNKEL (reference sequence). CDR3 amino acids: CASSQEPGRMGEQYF. The CDR3 nucleotides read TGTGCCAGCAGCCAAGAACCAGGGAGAATGGGCGAGCAGTACTTC.

This chain joins TRBV20-1 and TRBJ2-4; no reliable D call. The CDR3 consists of 15 residues. With 0 bases removed from V and 1 base from J, the gap between germline ends came to 10 bases. In germline, CDR1 is DFQATT, CDR2 SNEGSKA (reference sequence). CDR3 nucleotide sequence: TGCAGTGCTAGAGATCGGGCCTCGGCCAAAAACATTCAGTACTTC. It codes for CSARDRASAKNIQYF.

The chain is built from TRBV4-3 and TRBJ1-2; D is unclear. The germline V gene has CDR1 LGHNA and CDR2 YSLEER. This CDR3 has 17 amino acids. The V end lost 0 bases, the J end lost 8 bases, and 22 bases lay between the germline ends. The CDR3 nucleotides read TGCGCCAGCAGCCAAGATAGTGGTGAACATCTCCCCCGCGGCTACACCTTC. Its protein is CASSQDSGEHLPRGYTF.

This clonotype has a handful of counts. The CDR3 DNA sequence: TGCAGCGTGGATCAGGGGGCGAGCACAGATACGCAGTATTTT. This gives the protein CSVDQGASTDTQYF. The J gene is TRBJ2-3, the V gene TRBV29-1, with TRBD1 identical over 8 bases. The CDR3 covers 14 residues. With V trimmed by 6 bases and J by 0 bases, 5 bases remained unmatched. Germline V gives CDR1 SQVTM, CDR2 ANQGSEA.

The rearrangement links TRBV5-1 to TRBJ2-7; TRBD2 matches at 7 bases. Germline V gives CDR1 SGHRS, CDR2 YFSETQ. There are 17 residues in the CDR3. V was pared by 6 bases and J by 3 bases, with 18 bases of the junction left unmatched. The CDR3 loop is CASNNREEKGAYYEQYF. In DNA form, the CDR3 reads TGCGCCAGCAACAACCGGGAGGAGAAAGGGGCCTACTACGAGCAGTACTTC.